The T cell receptor (beta chain) under discussion was sequenced for a study of T cells in Graves' hyperthyroidism and ophthalmopathy (dated by TCRdb to 2018 to 2020). Concerning the study at large: Peripheral blood was collected at initial diagnosis, before any treatment. TCR V-J signatures able to tell the groups apart were searched for in a discovery cohort of approximately 95 patients, of whom more than 40 had Graves' ophthalmopathy and about 60 had stable Graves' hyperthyroidism. Prospective prediction of ophthalmopathy was tested in an independent validation cohort consisting of about 20 hyperthyroidism patients and around 16 patients who later progressed to ophthalmopathy. For training and testing, the 100 or so patients in the discovery cohort were randomly divided in a 7:3 ratio. The study also compared thyroid tissue and blood T-cell repertoires from roughly 6 Graves' hyperthyroidism patients. After blood sampling, hyperthyroidism patients were treated with methimazole at a starting dose of 30 mg daily, and ophthalmopathy patients were treated with high-dose intravenous methylprednisolone. The paper reports TCR Vbeta CDR3 sequencing of 135 peripheral blood samples: approximately 41 ophthalmopathy, under 85 hyperthyroidism and approximately 17 progressor patients. Broad study findings and their caveats: A 13 V-J signature model separated ophthalmopathy from stable hyperthyroidism, with roughly 88% sensitivity and roughly 81% specificity in cross-validation and 80%/75% in testing. No statistical method was used to fix the sample size in advance, and group allocation was not hidden from the investigators. Most expanded thyroid clonotypes (frequency above 0.001) were also found in blood, which suggests that blood repertoires may mirror thyroid immune responses. In validation, the model predicted progression to ophthalmopathy a median of roughly 6.5 months before onset, with approximately 70% sensitivity and 72.22% specificity.

Amplification of TCR beta CDR3 regions was carried out from RNA transcripts. A first-round RT-PCR of the TCR CDR3 used the HTBI primer set with the Qiagen OneStep RT-PCR kit. A second multiplex PCR round built the libraries, followed by size selection and purification. Libraries were sequenced paired-end with 100 bp reads on an Illumina HiSeq2000. The authors' analysis ran thus. SOAPnuke was used to process the raw data, throwing out any read that contained adapters or uncalled bases, had a mean Phred below 15, or lacked an exact constant-primer or identifier match. COPE v1.2.5 was used to merge high-quality paired reads, and clonotypes were defined as unique nucleotide sequences. MiTCR v1.1 was used to align clonotypes to the IMGT TRBV, TRBD and TRBJ reference segments. Analysis was restricted to V-J combinations with a frequency above 0.0001, which covered roughly 99% of repertoires. The TCS score was defined as F50 (clonal expansion) divided by E x V (chaos), with BLOSUM62-based TCRdist calculated between CDR3 peptides within each V-J. Welch's t-statistics and random forest reduced 514 V-J features to 10 to 15, which were used in a naive Bayes classifier (R e1071). TCRdb trimmed public reads at Q25 via fastp, called clones via MiXCR and kept in-frame beta chains. A single entry per CDR3 protein holds the most common genes and DNA from its merged rows. In this record, the V and J calls reflect TCRdb's handling and not the investigators' own analysis. The sample table lists around 350,000 distinct CDR3 sequences, 25% of them with a count of one. Around 79% of the sample is in the top ten clones.

A patient counted as having stable Graves' hyperthyroidism if no progression to ophthalmopathy occurred over 18 months of follow-up. Hyperthyroidism patients were newly diagnosed, had a disease duration of under 2 months, and were aged 18 to 65 years. Exclusion was applied to patients with uncontrolled infections, other autoimmune diseases, pregnancy or lactation. Diagnoses were based on clinical symptoms, serum thyroxine and TRAb, thyroid ultrasound and orbital computed tomography. PBMCs were isolated from roughly 10 ml of fresh peripheral blood by Ficoll-Paque density gradient centrifugation. Total RNA was extracted using Trizol reagent, and RNA quality was assessed on an Agilent 2100 Bioanalyzer. The CDR3 sequence holds 14 residues, the cysteine and phenylalanine included. Solely the CDR3 DNA is kept, with 42 bases framed from the first base. The V end gives up 5 bases and the J end 5 bases, leaving 8 bases in the junction not matched to a gene.

There are many counts of this clonotype. Its cognate antigen has yet to be identified. Per-base quality was not reported, and no clone a single base away is much larger than it. The chain couples TRBV12-3 or TRBV12-4 to TRBJ2-7, and TRBD2 matches 8 of the central bases. The material sequenced was blood. This receptor was obtained from a man aged 45 to 65 with Graves' hyperthyroidism. The nucleotides are TGTGCCAGCAGTGCCACGGGAGGGCCCGACGAGCAGTACTTC. Its protein reads: CASSATGGPDEQYF.